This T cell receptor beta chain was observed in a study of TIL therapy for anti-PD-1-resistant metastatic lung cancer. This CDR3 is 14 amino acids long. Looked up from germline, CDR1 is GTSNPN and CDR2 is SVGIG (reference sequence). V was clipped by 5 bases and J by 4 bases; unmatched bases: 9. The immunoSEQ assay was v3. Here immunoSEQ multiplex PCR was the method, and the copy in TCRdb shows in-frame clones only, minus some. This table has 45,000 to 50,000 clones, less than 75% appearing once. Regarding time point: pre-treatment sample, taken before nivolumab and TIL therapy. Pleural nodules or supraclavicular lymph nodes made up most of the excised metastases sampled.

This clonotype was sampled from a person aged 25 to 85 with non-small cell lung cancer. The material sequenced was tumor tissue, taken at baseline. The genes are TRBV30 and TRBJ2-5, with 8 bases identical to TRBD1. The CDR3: CAWAGGNARETQYF. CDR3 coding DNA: TGTGCCTGGGCAGGGGGCAATGCGAGAGAGACCCAGTACTTC.